Shown below are 25 T cell receptor beta chains from a single sample sequenced in a study of technical replicates of blood from several donors. Sequenced by immunoSEQ multiplex PCR; TCRdb stores in-frame clones only, minus some. The data contain 80,000 to 95,000 clones, roughly 94% of them singletons. The sequenced material came from T cells isolated from PBMCs. The receptor source for this set is a human donor in good health.

V usage is TRBV4-1 and J usage is TRBJ1-2; 7 bases agree with TRBD1. CDR1 MGHRA and CDR2 YSYEKL come from the germline V gene. The V gene end was trimmed by 4 bases and the J gene end by 9 bases; junction bases not matched to a gene: 14. This CDR3 region has 15 residues. The CDR3 loop is CASSRGDSPLDRYTF. The CDR3 bases are TGCGCCAGCAGCCGAGGGGACAGCCCGTTAGATCGCTACACCTTC.

This clone was observed a few times. The rearrangement joins TRBV4-1 to TRBJ2-7, with D hard to call. The V gene lost 1 base and the J gene lost 8 bases, with 12 bases spanning the gap. The length of the CDR3 is 13 residues. CDR1 and CDR2 (germline): MGHRA, YSYEKL. The CDR3 DNA reads as TGCGCCAGCAGCCAAGGGCACGATACCCAGCAGTACTTC. Its protein is CASSQGHDTQQYF.

The chain joins TRBV5-1 to TRBJ2-5; TRBD2 agrees at 12 bases. This CDR3 is built from 15 residues. With 3 bases clipped from V and 2 bases from J, the junction kept 2 bases outside the gene matches. Germline V gene sequence: CDR1 SGHRS, CDR2 YFSETQ. This CDR3 reads CASSSGTSGQETQYF. The CDR3 nucleotides read TGCGCCAGCAGCTCAGGGACTAGCGGGCAAGAGACCCAGTACTTC.

This clone was counted a single time. The chain has TRBV7-9 and TRBJ1-1; D is ambiguous. This CDR3 comprises 16 residues. V lost 5 bases to trimming and J lost 3 bases, with 19 bases between them. Germline values: CDR1 SEHNR, CDR2 FQNEAQ (reference sequence). In nucleotides, the CDR3 is TGTGCCAGCAGCCCCCGGGCGGGTCCTGGGGACACTGAAGCTTTCTTT. Protein sequence: CASSPRAGPGDTEAFF.

The V call is TRBV7-3, the J call TRBJ2-3; 10 bases are shared with TRBD2. The CDR3 extends over 16 amino acids. V shed 5 bases and J 1 base; nucleotides not matched to a gene: 6. Germline assignment: CDR1 SGHTA and CDR2 FQGTGA. CDR3 bases: TGTGCCAGCAGCGATACGAGCGGGGGGGGCACAGATACGCAGTATTTT. Its translation: CASSDTSGGGTDTQYF.

V usage is TRBV19 and J usage is TRBJ2-1; TRBD2 matches at 11 bases. Germline assignment: CDR1 LNHDA and CDR2 SQIVND (reference sequence). The CDR3 spans 16 residues. The V segment lost 7 bases and the J segment 3 bases; nucleotides outside the gene matches: 8. CDR3 protein: CASNLAGGTDYNEQFF. The CDR3 nucleotides read TGTGCCAGTAATCTAGCGGGAGGTACTGACTACAATGAGCAGTTCTTC.

The genes are TRBV18 and TRBJ1-1, with D unclear. Looked up from germline, CDR1 is KGHSH and CDR2 is LQKENI. V was cut by 3 bases and J by 1 base, with 6 bases left in between. CDR3 length equals 13 residues. The CDR3 sequence is CASSPEGNTEAFF. In DNA form, the CDR3 reads TGTGCCAGCTCACCCGAGGGGAACACTGAAGCTTTCTTT.

V is TRBV29-1 and J is TRBJ2-7; 7 bases agree with TRBD1. V was clipped by 5 bases and J by 5 bases; unmatched bases: 3. The CDR3 has 11 amino acids. Germline values: CDR1 SQVTM, CDR2 ANQGSEA. For the CDR3, the DNA is TGCAGCGTTCAAACAGGGGACGAGCAGTACTTC. Protein: CSVQTGDEQYF.

This clone occurred once. The rearrangement uses TRBV6-1 and TRBJ1-5, with TRBD1 as a possible D gene (5 bases). V was cut by 1 base and J by 6 bases, with 13 bases left in between. Per germline, CDR1 MNHNS and CDR2 SASEGT. CDR3 size: 15 residues. DNA of the CDR3: TGTGCCAGCAGTGAAGGTGATTGGGGGGGTCAGCCCCAGCATTTT. Encoded protein: CASSEGDWGGQPQHF.

The CDR3 DNA reads TGTGCCAGCAAGACCTTGGCCATCCGGGACAGGGACGGCTACACCTTC. Encoded protein: CASKTLAIRDRDGYTF. The V gene is TRBV28, the J gene TRBJ1-2; TRBD1 aligns across 9 bases. This CDR3 spans 16 amino acids. The J segment lost 8 bases and the V segment lost 7 bases, leaving 17 bases of the junction unmatched. Germline V lookup: CDR1 MDHEN, CDR2 SYDVKM.

The CDR3: CASSWLTGGTGELFF. The CDR3 bases are TGTGCCAGCAGCTGGCTGACAGGTGGCACCGGGGAGCTGTTTTTT. The genes are TRBV13 and TRBJ2-2; a possible D gene is TRBD1 (6 bases). CDR3 length: 15 amino acids. CDR1 is PRHDT and CDR2 is FYEKMQ in the germline V gene (reference sequence). V lost 4 bases, J lost 4 bases, and 13 bases lay in between.

The rearrangement links TRBV27 to TRBJ2-7; D gene ambiguous. This CDR3 is built from 16 residues. Per the germline V gene, CDR1 is MNHEY and CDR2 is SMNVEV (reference sequence). The V end lost 2 bases, the J end lost 0 bases, and 14 bases lay between the germline ends. The CDR3 reads CASSLKPPRSSYEQYF. DNA for the CDR3: TGTGCCAGCAGTTTAAAACCCCCTAGGAGCTCCTACGAGCAGTACTTC.

The chain links TRBV4-1 to TRBJ2-3, with no clear D. V was cut by 1 base and J by 3 bases, with 8 bases left in between. Germline CDR1 MGHRA, CDR2 YSYEKL. The CDR3 is made up of 14 amino acids. CDR3 protein: CASSQGFGTDTQYF. CDR3 DNA sequence: TGCGCCAGCAGCCAAGGGTTCGGGACAGATACGCAGTATTTT.

The chain joins TRBV2 to TRBJ1-1; TRBD1 matches at 7 bases. From germline, CDR1 is SNHLY and CDR2 FYNNEI. CDR3 size: 15 residues. The V segment lost 7 bases and the J segment 1 base; nucleotides outside the gene matches: 9. This CDR3 reads CASNYRDRRNTEAFF. CDR3 DNA: TGTGCCAGCAATTATAGGGACAGAAGGAACACTGAAGCTTTCTTT.

The rearrangement links TRBV19 to TRBJ2-7; D might be TRBD1 (6 bases). CDR1 is LNHDA and CDR2 is SQIVND in the germline V gene (reference sequence). The CDR3 extends over 14 amino acids. The V end lost 0 bases, the J end lost 4 bases, and 10 bases lay between the germline ends. The CDR3 DNA sequence: TGTGCCAGTAGTATAGAGCCTACAGGGTACGAGCAGTACTTC. Amino acids: CASSIEPTGYEQYF.

The chain couples TRBV5-1 to TRBJ1-3; D remains unclear. CDR3 size: 15 residues. Germline loops: CDR1 SGHRS, CDR2 YFSETQ. Trimming shortened V by 0 bases and J by 0 bases, and 7 bases separated the two germline ends. This CDR3 reads CASSLAGVSGNTIYF. The CDR3 DNA reads as TGCGCCAGCAGCTTGGCCGGAGTCTCTGGAAACACCATATATTTT.

A note on this clone: A junction boundary mismatches the germline segment, possibly from a read error. This chain uses TRBV29-1 with TRBJ2-5; 7 bases match TRBD1. Germline V gives CDR1 SQVTM, CDR2 ANQGSEA. CDR3 length equals 15 residues. CDR3 DNA: TGCAGCGTGGTGAAGGAGTCGCGTCGTAACAGGGGTGTTGACTTC. Translating it yields CSVVKESRRNRGVDF.

This chain links TRBV5-5 with TRBJ2-3; TRBD2 matches at 10 bases. Germline-derived CDR1 and CDR2 are SGHKS and YYEKEE (reference sequence). With V trimmed by 4 bases and J by 6 bases, 8 bases remained unmatched. The CDR3 loop spans 15 amino acids. CDR3 DNA: TGTGCCAGCAGCCTACAGGGACTAGCGAGTGATACGCAGTATTTT. It specifies CASSLQGLASDTQYF. Supplemented by reference TRBV5-5 and TRBJ2-3, the full variable domain reads DAGVTQSPTHLIKTRGQQVTLRCSPISGHKSVSWYQQVLGQGPQFIFQYYEKEERGRGNFPDRFSARQFPNYSSELNVNALLLGDSALYLCASSLQGLASDTQYFGPGTRLTVL.

The J gene is TRBJ1-2, the V gene TRBV15; D is unclear. Trimming shortened V by 3 bases and J by 4 bases, and 12 bases separated the two germline ends. The CDR3 spans 14 residues. Germline V CDR1 and CDR2: LNHNV, YYDKDF (reference sequence). CDR3 sequence: CATSRDREGYGYTF. The CDR3 DNA follows: TGTGCCACCAGCAGGGACCGGGAGGGCTATGGCTACACCTTC.

V and J are TRBV6-5 and TRBJ2-1; 9 positions match TRBD1. V gave up 2 bases and J gave up 6 bases; unmatched junction bases: 5. From germline, CDR1 is MNHEY and CDR2 SVGAGI. The CDR3 spans 15 residues. The CDR3 reads CASSYPGTGSNEQFF. As DNA, the CDR3 is TGTGCCAGCAGTTACCCGGGGACAGGGTCCAATGAGCAGTTCTTC.

This chain uses TRBV14 with TRBJ2-7; 10 positions agree with TRBD1. The trim removed 6 bases at V and 4 bases at J, leaving 6 bases unmatched. The length of the CDR3 is 14 residues. The germline CDR1 and CDR2 sequences are SGHDN and FVKESK. CDR3 sequence (DNA): TGTGCCAGCAGAAAAGGGGGACAGGGGTACGAGCAGTACTTC. This encodes CASRKGGQGYEQYF.

This CDR3 is CASSIDRGGYNEQFF. CDR3 sequence (DNA): TGTGCCAGTAGTATAGATCGAGGGGGCTACAATGAGCAGTTCTTC. The chain couples TRBV19 to TRBJ2-1; D is possibly TRBD1 (6 bases). The germline CDR1 and CDR2 sequences are LNHDA and SQIVND (reference sequence). This CDR3 has 15 residues. The V end was cut by 0 bases, the J end by 3 bases, with 9 bases between.

The rearrangement links TRBV30 to TRBJ2-2, with TRBD1 identical over 8 bases. Per the germline V gene, CDR1 is GTSNPN and CDR2 is SVGIG (reference sequence). The CDR3 spans 15 residues. The ends lost 3 bases at V and 8 bases at J; junction bases unmatched: 11. CDR3 loop: CAWSEGQEFRGELFF. The CDR3 DNA sequence: TGTGCCTGGAGCGAGGGACAGGAGTTTCGAGGGGAGCTGTTTTTT.

This chain joins TRBV5-4 and TRBJ2-7; tentative D call: TRBD1 (5 bases). V lost 5 bases to trimming and J lost 6 bases, with 12 bases between them. The CDR3 is 12 residues long. The germline gives CDR1 SGHNT, CDR2 YYREEE (reference sequence). DNA for the CDR3: TGTGCCAGCAGAGCCGGAAGGGGCGAGCAGTACTTC. Translated: CASRAGRGEQYF.

This sequence joins TRBV7-9 and TRBJ2-1; TRBD2 agrees at 7 bases. Germline-derived CDR1 and CDR2 are SEHNR and FQNEAQ (reference sequence). The length of the CDR3 is 14 residues. V was pared by 5 bases and J by 7 bases, with 8 bases of the junction left unmatched. For the CDR3, the DNA is TGTGCCAGCAGCGTAACTAGCGTTCGGAATGAGCAGTTCTTC. Translating it yields CASSVTSVRNEQFF.